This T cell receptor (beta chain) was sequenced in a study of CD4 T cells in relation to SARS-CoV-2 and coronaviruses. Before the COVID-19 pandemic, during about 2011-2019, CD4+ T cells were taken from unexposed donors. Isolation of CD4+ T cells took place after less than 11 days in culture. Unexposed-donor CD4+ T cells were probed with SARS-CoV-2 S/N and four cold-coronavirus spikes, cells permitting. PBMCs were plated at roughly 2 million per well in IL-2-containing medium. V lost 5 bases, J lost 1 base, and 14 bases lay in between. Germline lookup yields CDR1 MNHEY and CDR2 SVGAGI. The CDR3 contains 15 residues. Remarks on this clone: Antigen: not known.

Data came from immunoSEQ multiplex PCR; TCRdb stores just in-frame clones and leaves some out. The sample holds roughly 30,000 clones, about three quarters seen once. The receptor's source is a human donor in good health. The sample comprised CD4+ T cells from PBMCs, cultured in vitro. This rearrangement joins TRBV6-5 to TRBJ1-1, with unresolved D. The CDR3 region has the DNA TGTGCCAGCAGTCGACTGACACATCAGAACACTGAAGCTTTCTTT. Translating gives CASSRLTHQNTEAFF.